This TCR beta chain was recovered during a study of T-cell memory formation after mild COVID-19. This clonotype was seen a few times. TCRdb recomputed calls from the 5' RACE reads with MiXCR, one row per CDR3 protein. The table includes roughly 600,000 distinct CDR3 sequences, 15% to 20% detected once. CDR1 and CDR2 from the germline V gene are SGDLS and YYNGEE. This CDR3 has 15 amino acids. Losses at the gene ends were 2 bases for V and 4 bases for J; bases not matched to a gene: 4. The sequence was obtained from an adult woman who had mild COVID-19 (a few samples of this study predate the infection). Cell type and time point are not known. V is TRBV9 and J is TRBJ2-5; the match to TRBD2 covers 11 bases. Sequenced input: PBMCs or a T cell subset sorted from them (not recorded which). CDR3 DNA sequence: TGTGCCAGCAGCGTTAGCGGGGGGGCCATAGAGACCCAGTACTTC. Translation: CASSVSGGAIETQYF.